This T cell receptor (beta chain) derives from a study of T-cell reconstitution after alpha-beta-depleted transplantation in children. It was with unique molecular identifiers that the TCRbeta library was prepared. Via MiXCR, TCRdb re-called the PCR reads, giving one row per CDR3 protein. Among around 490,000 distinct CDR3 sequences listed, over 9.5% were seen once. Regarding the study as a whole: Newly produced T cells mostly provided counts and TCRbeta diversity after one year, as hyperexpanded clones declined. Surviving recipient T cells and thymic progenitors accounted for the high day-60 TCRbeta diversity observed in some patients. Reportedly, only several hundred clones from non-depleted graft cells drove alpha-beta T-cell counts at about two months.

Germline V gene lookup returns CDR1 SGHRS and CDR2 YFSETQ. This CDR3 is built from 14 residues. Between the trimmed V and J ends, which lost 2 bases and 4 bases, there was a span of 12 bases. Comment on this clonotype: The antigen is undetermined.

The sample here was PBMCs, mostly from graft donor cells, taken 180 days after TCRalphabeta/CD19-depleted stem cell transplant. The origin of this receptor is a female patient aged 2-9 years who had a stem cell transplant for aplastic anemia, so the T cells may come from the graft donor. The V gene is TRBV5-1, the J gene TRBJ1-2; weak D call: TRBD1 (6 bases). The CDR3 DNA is TGCGCCAGCAGCTTAGCAGGGGCGTCCTATGGCTACACCTTC. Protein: CASSLAGASYGYTF.